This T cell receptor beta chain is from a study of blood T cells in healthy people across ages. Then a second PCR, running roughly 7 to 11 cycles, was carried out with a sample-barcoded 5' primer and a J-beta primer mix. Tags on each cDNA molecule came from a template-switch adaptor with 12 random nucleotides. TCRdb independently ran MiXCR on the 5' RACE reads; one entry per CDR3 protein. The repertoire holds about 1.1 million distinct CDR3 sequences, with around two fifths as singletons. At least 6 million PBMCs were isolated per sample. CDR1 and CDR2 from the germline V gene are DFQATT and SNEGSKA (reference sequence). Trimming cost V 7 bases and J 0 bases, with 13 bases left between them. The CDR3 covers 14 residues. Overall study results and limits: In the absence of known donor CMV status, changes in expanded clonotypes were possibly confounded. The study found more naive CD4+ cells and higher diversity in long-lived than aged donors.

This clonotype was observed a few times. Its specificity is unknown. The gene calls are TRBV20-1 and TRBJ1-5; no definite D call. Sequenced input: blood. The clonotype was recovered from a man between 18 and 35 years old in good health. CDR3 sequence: CSGLQHNSNQPQHF. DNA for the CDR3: TGCAGTGGCCTACAGCACAATAGCAATCAGCCCCAGCATTTT.